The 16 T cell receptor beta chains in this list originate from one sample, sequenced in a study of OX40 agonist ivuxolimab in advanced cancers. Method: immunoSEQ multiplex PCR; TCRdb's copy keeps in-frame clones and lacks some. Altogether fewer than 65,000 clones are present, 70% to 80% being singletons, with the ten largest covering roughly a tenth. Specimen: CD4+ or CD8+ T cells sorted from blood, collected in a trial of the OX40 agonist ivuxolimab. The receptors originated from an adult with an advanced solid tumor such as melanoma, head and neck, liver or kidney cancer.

The CDR3 region has the DNA TGCGCCAGCAGCTCAGGGGAAGAAGAGACCCAGTACTTC. Amino acid sequence: CASSSGEEETQYF. The V and J genes are TRBV5-1 and TRBJ2-5; weak D call: TRBD1 (6 bases). V shed 3 bases and J shed 3 bases, with 9 bases lying between them. The CDR3 loop spans 13 amino acids. The germline V gene encodes CDR1 SGHRS and CDR2 YFSETQ. Full variable domain (remainder filled in from reference TRBV5-1 and TRBJ2-5): KAGVTQTPRYLIKTRGQQVTLSCSPISGHRSVSWYQQTPGQGLQFLFEYFSETQRNKGNFPGRFSGRQFSNSRSEMNVSTLELGDSALYLCASSSGEEETQYFGPGTRLLVL.

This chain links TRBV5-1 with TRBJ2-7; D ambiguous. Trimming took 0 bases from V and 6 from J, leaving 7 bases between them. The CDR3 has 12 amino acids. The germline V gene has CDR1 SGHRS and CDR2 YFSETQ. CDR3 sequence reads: CASSLGGGEQYF. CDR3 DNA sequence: TGCGCCAGCAGCTTGGGGGGTGGCGAGCAGTACTTC.

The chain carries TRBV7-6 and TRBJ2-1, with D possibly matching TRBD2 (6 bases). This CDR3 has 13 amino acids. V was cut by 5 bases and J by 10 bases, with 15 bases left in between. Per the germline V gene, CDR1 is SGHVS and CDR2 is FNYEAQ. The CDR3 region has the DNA TGTGCCAGCAGCCCCTCCCGGGACTCCGAGCAGTTCTTC. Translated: CASSPSRDSEQFF.

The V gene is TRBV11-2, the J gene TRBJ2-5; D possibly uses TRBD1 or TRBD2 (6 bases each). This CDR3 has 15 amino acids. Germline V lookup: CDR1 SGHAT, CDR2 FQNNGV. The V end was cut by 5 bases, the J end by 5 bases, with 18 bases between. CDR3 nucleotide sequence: TGTGCCAGCAGCCCGGGGTGGGGGGCTAGGGAGACCCAGTACTTC. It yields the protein CASSPGWGARETQYF.

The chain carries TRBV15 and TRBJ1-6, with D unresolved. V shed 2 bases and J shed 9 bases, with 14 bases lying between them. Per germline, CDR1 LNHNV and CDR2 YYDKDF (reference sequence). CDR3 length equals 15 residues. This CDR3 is CATSRSKPGGSPLHF. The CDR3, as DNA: TGTGCCACCAGCAGATCCAAACCCGGCGGTTCACCCCTCCACTTT.

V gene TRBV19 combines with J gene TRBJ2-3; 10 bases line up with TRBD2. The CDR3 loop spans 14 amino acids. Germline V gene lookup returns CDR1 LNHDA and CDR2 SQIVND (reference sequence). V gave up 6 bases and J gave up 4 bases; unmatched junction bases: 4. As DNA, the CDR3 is TGTGCCAGTAGAGCGGGGGGGCTCTCAGATACGCAGTATTTT. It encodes CASRAGGLSDTQYF.

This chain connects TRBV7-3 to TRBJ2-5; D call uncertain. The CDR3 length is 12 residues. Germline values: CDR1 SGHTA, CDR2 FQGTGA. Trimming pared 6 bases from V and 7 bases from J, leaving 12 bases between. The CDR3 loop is CASRVEGGTQYF. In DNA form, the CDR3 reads TGTGCCAGCAGGGTCGAAGGTGGGACCCAGTACTTC.

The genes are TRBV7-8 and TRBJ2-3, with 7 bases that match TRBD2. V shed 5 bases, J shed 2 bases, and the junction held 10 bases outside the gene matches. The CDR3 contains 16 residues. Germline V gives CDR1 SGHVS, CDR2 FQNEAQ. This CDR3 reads CASSTSDSGSTDTQYF. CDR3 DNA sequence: TGTGCCAGCAGCACCAGTGATAGCGGGTCCACAGATACGCAGTATTTT.

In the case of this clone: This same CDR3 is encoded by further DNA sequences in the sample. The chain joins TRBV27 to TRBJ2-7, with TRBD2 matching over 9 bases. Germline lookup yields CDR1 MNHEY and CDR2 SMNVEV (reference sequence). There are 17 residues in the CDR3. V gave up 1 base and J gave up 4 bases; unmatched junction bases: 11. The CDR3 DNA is TGTGCCAGCAGTTTATGGTTTACGGCTAGCGGGAAGTACGAGCAGTACTTC. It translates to CASSLWFTASGKYEQYF.

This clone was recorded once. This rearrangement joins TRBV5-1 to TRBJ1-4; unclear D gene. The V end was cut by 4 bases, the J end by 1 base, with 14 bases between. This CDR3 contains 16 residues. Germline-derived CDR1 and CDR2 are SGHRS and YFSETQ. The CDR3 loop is CASSGLGSRTNEKLFF. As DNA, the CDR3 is TGCGCCAGCAGCGGCCTGGGGTCCAGAACTAATGAAAAACTGTTTTTT.

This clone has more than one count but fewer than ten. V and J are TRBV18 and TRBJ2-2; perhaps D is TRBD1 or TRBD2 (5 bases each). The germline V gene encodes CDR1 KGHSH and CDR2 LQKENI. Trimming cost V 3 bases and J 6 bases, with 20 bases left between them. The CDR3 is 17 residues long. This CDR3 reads CASSPLKGSQGAGELFF. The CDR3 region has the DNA TGTGCCAGCTCACCTCTTAAGGGAAGTCAGGGAGCCGGGGAGCTGTTTTTT.

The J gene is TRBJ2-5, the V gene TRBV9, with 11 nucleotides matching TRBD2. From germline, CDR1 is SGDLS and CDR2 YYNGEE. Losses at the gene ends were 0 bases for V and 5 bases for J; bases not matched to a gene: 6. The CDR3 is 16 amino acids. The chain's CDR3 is CASSVDASGRMETQYF. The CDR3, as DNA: TGTGCCAGCAGCGTAGATGCTAGCGGGAGGATGGAGACCCAGTACTTC.

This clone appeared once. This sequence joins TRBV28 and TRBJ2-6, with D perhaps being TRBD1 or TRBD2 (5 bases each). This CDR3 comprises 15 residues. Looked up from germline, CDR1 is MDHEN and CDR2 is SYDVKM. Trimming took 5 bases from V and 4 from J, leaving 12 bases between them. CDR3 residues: CASSTPGSGANVLTF. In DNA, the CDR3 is TGTGCCAGCAGTACCCCAGGGAGCGGGGCCAACGTCCTGACTTTC.

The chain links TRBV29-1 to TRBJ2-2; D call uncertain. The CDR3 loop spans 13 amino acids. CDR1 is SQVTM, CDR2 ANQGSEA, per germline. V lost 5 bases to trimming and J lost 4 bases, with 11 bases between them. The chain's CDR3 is CSVRAAGTGELFF. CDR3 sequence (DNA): TGCAGCGTTCGGGCGGCAGGCACCGGGGAGCTGTTTTTT.

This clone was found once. The CDR3 loop reads CASSTGDRNYEQYF. The CDR3 nucleotides are TGTGCCAGTAGTACGGGGGACAGGAACTACGAGCAGTACTTC. This chain uses TRBV19 with TRBJ2-7; 8 positions match TRBD1. Germline assignment: CDR1 LNHDA and CDR2 SQIVND (reference sequence). The junction had 5 bases not matched to a gene; V was cut back by 4 bases and J by 3 bases. The CDR3 runs to 14 residues.

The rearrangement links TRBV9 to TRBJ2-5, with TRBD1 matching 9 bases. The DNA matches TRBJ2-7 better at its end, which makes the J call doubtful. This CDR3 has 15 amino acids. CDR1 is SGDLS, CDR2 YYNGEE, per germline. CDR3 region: CASSGVDRGSNEQYF. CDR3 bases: TGTGCCAGCAGCGGAGTCGACAGGGGGTCCAACGAGCAGTACTTC.